The 22 T cell receptor beta chains given below trace back to one sample, sequenced in a study of post-analysis software for immune sequencing data. cDNA libraries for TCR beta contained unique molecular identifiers. TCRdb reprocessed the PCR reads via MiXCR and lists one record per CDR3 protein. The repertoire consists of hundreds of thousands of distinct CDR3 sequences, with approximately 59% occurring once and the leading ten covering around 11%. Antigens for these TCRs are unknown. Study conclusions and caveats: Patients had higher frequencies than controls of a handful of TRBV segments, including TRBV5-6, TRBV5-1 and TRBV20-1.

The material sequenced was blood. Receptor source: a girl aged 2-9 years with multiple sclerosis.

V gene TRBV4-3 combines with J gene TRBJ2-7; D remains ambiguous. The J call may be faulty, since TRBJ2-4 better matches the DNA end. CDR1 is LGHNA and CDR2 is YSLEER in the germline V gene. This CDR3 contains 13 residues. The CDR3 is CASSQDERNIQYF. CDR3 DNA sequence: TGCGCCAGCAGCCAAGATGAGAGAAACATTCAGTACTTC.

There are a few counts of this clonotype. The chain joins TRBV29-1 to TRBJ2-5, with 8 bases aligning to TRBD1. This CDR3 region has 12 residues. Germline V gene sequence: CDR1 SQVTM, CDR2 ANQGSEA. With 3 bases clipped from V and 5 bases from J, the junction kept 2 bases outside the gene matches. The CDR3 bases are TGCAGCGTTGAGGGACAGGCCGAGACCCAGTACTTC. Translation gives CSVEGQAETQYF.

In its sample, this clonotype was seen once. The CDR3 DNA follows: TGCAGCGTTGACGGGGACTCGGGCTATGGCTACACCTTC. Protein: CSVDGDSGYGYTF. This chain uses TRBV29-1 with TRBJ1-2, with a tentative D call TRBD1 (5 bases). Germline loops: CDR1 SQVTM, CDR2 ANQGSEA. V shed 3 bases and J shed 4 bases, with 12 bases lying between them. The CDR3 loop spans 13 amino acids.

The chain uses TRBV15 and TRBJ2-2, with D possibly matching TRBD2 (6 bases). The CDR3 extends over 14 amino acids. V lost 5 bases and J 1 base, leaving 8 bases between the germline ends. Looked up from germline, CDR1 is LNHNV and CDR2 is YYDKDF (reference sequence). The CDR3 loop is CATSGGRNTGELFF. In DNA form, the CDR3 reads TGTGCCACCAGCGGGGGGAGGAACACCGGGGAGCTGTTTTTT. Looking up the rest from reference TRBV15 and TRBJ2-2 gives the full variable domain: DAMVIQNPRYQVTQFGKPVTLSCSQTLNHNVMYWYQQKSSQAPKLLFHYYDKDFNNEADTPDNFQSRRPNTSFCFLDIRSPGLGDTAMYLCATSGGRNTGELFFGEGSRLTVL.

This chain connects TRBV7-3 to TRBJ2-3, with D unclear. The length of the CDR3 is 14 residues. Trimming removed 1 base from V and 3 bases from J, with 8 bases in between. Germline loops: CDR1 SGHTA, CDR2 FQGTGA. CDR3 bases: TGTGCCAGCAGCTTAATCTTGGGGACAGATACGCAGTATTTT. Translating it yields CASSLILGTDTQYF.

This clonotype was observed a few times. The rearrangement links TRBV12-3 or TRBV12-4 to TRBJ2-1; D is ambiguous. The ends were cut back, 3 bases at V and 4 bases at J, with 7 bases in the middle. The length of the CDR3 is 13 residues. As DNA, the CDR3 is TGTGCCAGCAGTTTTCTGGGTTACAATGAGCAGTTCTTC. Encoded protein: CASSFLGYNEQFF.

The table lists this clonotype with a few counts. J is TRBJ2-1 and V is TRBV10-3; no firm D call. CDR3 length equals 14 residues. CDR1 ENHRY and CDR2 SYGVKD come from the germline V gene. The V end lost 3 bases, the J end lost 5 bases, and 11 bases lay between the germline ends. CDR3 region: CAISDFPSHNEQFF. As DNA, the CDR3 is TGTGCCATCAGTGACTTTCCCTCACACAATGAGCAGTTCTTC.

The J gene is TRBJ2-2, the V gene TRBV20-1; D is uncertain. Deletions cut 6 bases from V and 3 bases from J, with 11 bases between. The CDR3 is 13 amino acids. CDR1 DFQATT and CDR2 SNEGSKA come from the germline V gene (reference sequence). The CDR3 reads CSAPRSDTGELFF. The CDR3 DNA follows: TGCAGTGCCCCCCGAAGTGACACCGGGGAGCTGTTTTTT.

The chain carries TRBV5-5 and TRBJ1-5, with D possibly TRBD1 on 5 matching bases. Germline-derived CDR1 and CDR2 are SGHKS and YYEKEE (reference sequence). V was pared by 4 bases and J by 5 bases, with 10 bases between. The CDR3 spans 13 residues. CDR3 sequence: CASSHLTDQPQHF. The CDR3 nucleotides read TGTGCCAGCAGCCATTTGACAGATCAGCCCCAGCATTTT.

The J gene is TRBJ2-1, the V gene TRBV10-1; D gene ambiguous. Deletions cut 8 bases from V and 1 base from J, with 15 bases between. CDR1 is WNHNN and CDR2 is SYGVQD in the germline V gene (reference sequence). The CDR3 totals 15 residues. CDR3 sequence reads: CASSDGRLSYNEQFF. The CDR3 DNA sequence: TGCGCCAGCTCCGATGGGCGCCTATCCTACAATGAGCAGTTCTTC.

This clonotype came up a few times. The chain recombines TRBV20-1 with TRBJ2-3; weak D call: TRBD2 (6 bases). Deletions cut 5 bases from V and 2 bases from J, with 20 bases between. The CDR3 extends over 16 amino acids. Germline V CDR1 and CDR2: DFQATT, SNEGSKA (reference sequence). This chain's CDR3 is CSAADSGEGYTDTQYF. The CDR3 DNA reads as TGCAGTGCTGCCGACTCGGGAGAGGGGTACACAGATACGCAGTATTTT.

The rearrangement links TRBV29-1 to TRBJ2-7; 11 bases agree with TRBD2. The trim removed 1 base at V and 0 bases at J, leaving 17 bases unmatched. Germline values: CDR1 SQVTM, CDR2 ANQGSEA. There are 20 residues in the CDR3. The DNA of the CDR3 is TGCAGCGTTGAAGGAGGTCGGGGTAAGACTAGCGGGATTTCCTCCTACGAGCAGTACTTC. As protein: CSVEGGRGKTSGISSYEQYF.

V and J are TRBV4-3 and TRBJ2-1, with TRBD2 matching over 10 bases. The length of the CDR3 is 17 residues. From germline, CDR1 is LGHNA and CDR2 YSLEER. V gave up 5 bases and J gave up 2 bases; unmatched junction bases: 9. CDR3 region: CASSTRTSGTTYNEQFF. The CDR3 DNA is TGCGCCAGCAGCACACGGACTAGCGGAACAACCTACAATGAGCAGTTCTTC.

The V and J genes are TRBV20-1 and TRBJ2-7, with D possibly being TRBD2 (5 bases). The CDR3 has 15 residues. Germline assignment: CDR1 DFQATT and CDR2 SNEGSKA (reference sequence). CDR3 residues: CSAMGDSSAPYEQYF. The CDR3 coding sequence is TGCAGCGCCATGGGAGACTCGTCGGCCCCCTACGAGCAGTACTTC.

This sequence joins TRBV5-1 and TRBJ1-1; the D is unclear. This CDR3 is 13 amino acids long. The V gene lost 3 bases and the J gene lost 1 base, with 7 bases spanning the gap. Germline loops: CDR1 SGHRS, CDR2 YFSETQ. DNA of the CDR3: TGCGCCAGCAGCTCGAAGAGGAACACTGAAGCTTTCTTT. Residues: CASSSKRNTEAFF.

The V call is TRBV7-2, the J call TRBJ2-3; 10 nucleotides agree with TRBD2. The CDR3 has 17 residues. Trimming at V came to 2 bases and at J to 4 bases, leaving 9 bases not matched to a gene. Germline V lookup: CDR1 SGHTA, CDR2 FQGNSA. CDR3 loop: CASSLIIGLAGADTQYF. The CDR3 bases are TGTGCCAGCAGCTTAATAATTGGGCTAGCGGGAGCAGATACGCAGTATTTT.

This chain connects TRBV10-2 to TRBJ2-5; D may be TRBD1 or TRBD2 (5 bases each). V lost 4 bases, J lost 1 base, and 13 bases lay in between. The V gene's germline CDR1 is WSHSY and CDR2 SAAADI. The CDR3 extends over 15 amino acids. CDR3 DNA sequence: TGCGCCAGCAGTGTGGGACGCTTTATCCAAGAGACCCAGTACTTC. The encoded protein is CASSVGRFIQETQYF.

The rearrangement joins TRBV20-1 to TRBJ2-1, with D perhaps matching TRBD2 (5 bases). Trimming took off 6 bases at V and 8 bases at J, with 14 bases between the two ends. The CDR3 is made up of 12 amino acids. Looked up from germline, CDR1 is DFQATT and CDR2 is SNEGSKA (reference sequence). The CDR3 nucleotides read TGCAGTGCGAAGCTTGTTAGCGATGAGCAGTTCTTC. This translates into CSAKLVSDEQFF.

The V call is TRBV7-9, the J call TRBJ2-1; D gene uncertain. With 2 bases removed from V and 5 bases from J, the gap between germline ends came to 10 bases. In germline, CDR1 is SEHNR, CDR2 FQNEAQ (reference sequence). This CDR3 region has 14 residues. The CDR3 spells CASSLSNHNNEQFF. The CDR3 region has the DNA TGTGCCAGCAGCTTATCGAACCACAACAATGAGCAGTTCTTC.

The chain combines TRBV29-1 with TRBJ2-3; D is undetermined. With 3 bases removed from V and 0 bases from J, the gap between germline ends came to 10 bases. The germline V gene has CDR1 SQVTM and CDR2 ANQGSEA. CDR3 length: 14 amino acids. CDR3 sequence (DNA): TGCAGCGTTGAGACGGCCGCAAGCACAGATACGCAGTATTTT. Translated: CSVETAASTDTQYF.

The CDR3 DNA reads as TGTGCCAGCACAGAGCGGGAGGGGCGCGAGCAGTACTTC. Protein sequence: CASTEREGREQYF. The chain joins TRBV12-3 or TRBV12-4 to TRBJ2-7; 10 positions agree with TRBD2. CDR3 length equals 13 residues. With 7 bases clipped from V and 6 bases from J, the junction kept 6 bases outside the gene matches.

This clonotype was detected only once. The chain joins TRBV7-9 to TRBJ2-7, with no clear D. In germline, CDR1 is SEHNR, CDR2 FQNEAQ (reference sequence). V was cut by 3 bases and J by 11 bases, with 17 bases left in between. This CDR3 region has 13 residues. The CDR3 is CASSFEAREPEYF. The CDR3 DNA sequence: TGTGCCAGCAGCTTTGAGGCCCGCGAACCGGAGTACTTC.